This T cell receptor beta chain appears in the sequencing data of a study of cytomegalovirus exposure and HLA in healthy donors. The method was immunoSEQ multiplex PCR; TCRdb's version includes in-frame clones alone and lacks a portion of them. The sample includes about 200,000 clones, around 88% of them seen just once. Sequenced: PBMCs. This sequence was found in a woman aged 18-29 years in good health and CMV-seronegative.

Written as DNA, the CDR3 is TGTGCCAGTAGTATTGAGAGAAAGACTGAAGCTTTCTTT. This translates into CASSIERKTEAFF. The chain has TRBV19 and TRBJ1-1; D is unclear. Germline CDR1 LNHDA, CDR2 SQIVND (reference sequence). V lost 3 bases and J lost 5, with 10 bases in between. This CDR3 has 13 amino acids.